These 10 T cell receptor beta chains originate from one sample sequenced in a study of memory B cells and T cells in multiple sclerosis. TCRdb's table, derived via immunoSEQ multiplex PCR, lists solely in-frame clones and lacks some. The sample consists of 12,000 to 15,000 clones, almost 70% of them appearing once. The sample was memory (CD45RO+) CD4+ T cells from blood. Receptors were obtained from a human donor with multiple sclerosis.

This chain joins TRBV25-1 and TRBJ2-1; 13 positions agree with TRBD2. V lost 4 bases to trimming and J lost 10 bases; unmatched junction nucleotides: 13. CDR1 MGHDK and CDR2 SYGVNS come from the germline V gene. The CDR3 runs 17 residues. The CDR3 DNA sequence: TGTGCCAGCAGTGGACTAGCGGGGGGCCCCTGGGGAGGGGAGCAGTTCTTC. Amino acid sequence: CASSGLAGGPWGGEQFF.

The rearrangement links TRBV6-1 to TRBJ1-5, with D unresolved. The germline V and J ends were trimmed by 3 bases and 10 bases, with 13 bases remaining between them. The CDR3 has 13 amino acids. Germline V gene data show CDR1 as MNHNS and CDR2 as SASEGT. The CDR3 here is CASSEAGYGPQHF. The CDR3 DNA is TGTGCCAGCAGTGAGGCAGGATATGGCCCCCAGCATTTT.

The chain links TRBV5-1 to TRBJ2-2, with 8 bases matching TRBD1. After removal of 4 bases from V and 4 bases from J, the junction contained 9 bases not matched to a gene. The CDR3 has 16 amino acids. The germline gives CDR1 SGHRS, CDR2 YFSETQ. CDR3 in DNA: TGCGCCAGCAGCCCTCTCGGACAGGGTGGCACCGGGGAGCTGTTTTTT. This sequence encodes CASSPLGQGGTGELFF.

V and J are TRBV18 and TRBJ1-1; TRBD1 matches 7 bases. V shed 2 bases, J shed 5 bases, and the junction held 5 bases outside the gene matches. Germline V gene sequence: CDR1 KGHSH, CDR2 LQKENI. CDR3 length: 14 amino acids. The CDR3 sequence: CASSPLPGGTEAFF. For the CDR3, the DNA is TGTGCCAGCTCACCATTGCCAGGGGGGACTGAAGCTTTCTTT. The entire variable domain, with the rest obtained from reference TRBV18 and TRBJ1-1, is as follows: NAGVMQNPRHLVRRRGQEARLRCSPMKGHSHVYWYRQLPEEGLKFMVYLQKENIIDESGMPKERFSAEFPKEGPSILRIQQVVRGDSAAYFCASSPLPGGTEAFFGQGTRLTVV.

Here the CDR3 reads CSVAVTSGRADEQFF. DNA for the CDR3: TGCAGCGTGGCCGTGACTAGCGGGAGGGCGGATGAGCAGTTCTTC. J is TRBJ2-1 and V is TRBV29-1; TRBD2 agrees at 14 bases. This CDR3 is 15 amino acids long. CDR1 is SQVTM, CDR2 ANQGSEA, per germline. The V gene end was trimmed by 6 bases and the J gene end by 8 bases; junction bases not matched to a gene: 9.

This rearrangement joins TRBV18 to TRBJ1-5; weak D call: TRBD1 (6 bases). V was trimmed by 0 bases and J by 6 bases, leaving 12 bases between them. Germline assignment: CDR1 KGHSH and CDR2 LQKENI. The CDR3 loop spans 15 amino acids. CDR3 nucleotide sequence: TGTGCCAGCTCACCACCGGGGGGGCGGATTCAGCCCCAGCATTTT. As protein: CASSPPGGRIQPQHF. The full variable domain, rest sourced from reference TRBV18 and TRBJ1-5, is NAGVMQNPRHLVRRRGQEARLRCSPMKGHSHVYWYRQLPEEGLKFMVYLQKENIIDESGMPKERFSAEFPKEGPSILRIQQVVRGDSAAYFCASSPPGGRIQPQHFGDGTRLSIL.

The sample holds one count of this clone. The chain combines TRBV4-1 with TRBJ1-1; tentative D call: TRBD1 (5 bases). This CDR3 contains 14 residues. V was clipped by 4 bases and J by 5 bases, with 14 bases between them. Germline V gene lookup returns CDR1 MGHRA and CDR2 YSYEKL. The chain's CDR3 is CASSLVTGWTEAFF. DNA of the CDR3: TGCGCCAGCAGCCTAGTAACAGGCTGGACTGAAGCTTTCTTT.

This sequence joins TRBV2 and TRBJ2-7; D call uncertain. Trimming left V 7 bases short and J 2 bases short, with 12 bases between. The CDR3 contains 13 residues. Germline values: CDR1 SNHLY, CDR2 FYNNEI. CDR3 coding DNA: TGTGCCAGCAAATTTAGCTACGCCTACGAGCAGTACTTC. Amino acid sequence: CASKFSYAYEQYF.

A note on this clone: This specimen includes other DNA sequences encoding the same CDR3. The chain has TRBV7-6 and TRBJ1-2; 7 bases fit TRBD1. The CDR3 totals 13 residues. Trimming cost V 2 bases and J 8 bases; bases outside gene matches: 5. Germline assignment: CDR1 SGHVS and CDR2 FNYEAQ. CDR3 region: CASSLRQGDGYTF. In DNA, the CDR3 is TGTGCCAGCAGCTTAAGACAGGGAGACGGCTACACCTTC.

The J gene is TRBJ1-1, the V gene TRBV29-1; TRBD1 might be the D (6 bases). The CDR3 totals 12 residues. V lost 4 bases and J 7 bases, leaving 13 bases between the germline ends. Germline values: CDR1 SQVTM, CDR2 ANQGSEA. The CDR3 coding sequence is TGCAGCGTTGTGGGGGGGGGCGTTGAAGCTTTCTTT. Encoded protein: CSVVGGGVEAFF. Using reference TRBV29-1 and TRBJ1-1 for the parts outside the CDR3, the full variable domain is SAVISQKPSRDICQRGTSLTIQCQVDSQVTMMFWYRQQPGQSLTLIATANQGSEATYESGFVIDKFPISRPNLTFSTLTVSNMSPEDSSIYLCSVVGGGVEAFFGQGTRLTVV.